This T cell receptor (beta chain) derives from a study of patients and donors after allogeneic stem cell transplantation. In TCRdb, the RT-PCR reads were re-called with MiXCR into one record per CDR3 protein. Of some 880,000 distinct CDR3 sequences in the sample, more than 15% were seen once. Trimming removed 4 bases at V and 3 bases at J, with 6 bases between. Germline CDR1 and CDR2: SEHNR and FQNEAQ (reference sequence). CDR3 length equals 12 residues. The TCR sequence derives from a human donor who was either an allogeneic HSCT recipient or a stem cell or donor lymphocyte infusion donor (not recorded which). It is not recorded whose cells these are; they may come from a transplant donor. The sequenced sample was blood, either unsorted or a sorted T cell fraction (not recorded which). The chain is built from TRBV7-9 and TRBJ1-1; D not resolved. CDR3 protein: CASSSLDTEAFF. In DNA form, the CDR3 reads TGTGCCAGCAGCTCCCTGGACACTGAAGCTTTCTTT.